This record concerns one TCR beta chain sequence. This clone was detected ten times or more. Which antigen it targets is not known. The CDR3 end lies 3 residues beyond the end of the read and is filled in from the germline J gene. The data were obtained in a study of T cell clonality in common variable immunodeficiency (dated by TCRdb to between 2015 and 2016). For sequencing input, CVID and control samples contributed equivalent amounts of genomic DNA. For every sample, a 60 bp segment covering the rearranged TCRbeta CDR3 region was amplified and then sequenced. The immunoSEQ assay, a bias-corrected multiplex PCR combined with high-throughput sequencing, was used to amplify TCRbeta. On the study's bioinformatics: Each unique nucleotide sequence was treated as a clone and annotated with V, D and J genes, copy number and frequency. Sequences were labeled productive if in frame, and non-productive if out of frame or containing stop codons. Clonality was calculated from Shannon's entropy as previously described. The predicted amino acid sequences of productive clones were used to derive the mean CDR3 Kyte-Doolittle hydropathy. Hierarchical clustering of scaled V gene usage was performed with the R hclust function using Manhattan distance and complete linkage. Clone sharing by CDR3 amino acid sequence was assessed by resampling 12 repertoires per group over 100 rounds. The repertoires were searched for around 75 published EBV-specific and a few hundred published CMV-specific TCRbeta sequences. Analysis left out a couple of CVID samples that produced under 10,000 sequences, so fewer than 55 CVID repertoires remained. The table comes from immuneACCESS by way of TCRdb, which keeps in-frame sequences with V and J called. Part of the clones is missing from these tables; in studies checked, under half for an unresolved V gene and the rest for unknown reasons. Clone size and V and J calls were adopted from that table, with D and trimming inferred from the DNA. In this sample, fewer than 55,000 clones appear, none counted once only. The top ten hold about 2% of the sample.

Predominantly Caucasian heritage was noted among both the CVID patients and the healthy controls. Heparinized peripheral whole blood samples of about 4.5 to 9 ml were collected from each donor. Genomic DNA from adults with common variable immune deficiency (CVID) and from healthy adult controls was used for sequencing of TCRbeta CDR3 repertoires. There were approximately 22 healthy adult volunteers in the control group (around twelve female and roughly ten male), ranging in age from about 23 to 66 years, with a mean age of nearly 35. Diluted blood was density-centrifuged over Hypaque 1077 or Ficoll-Paque to isolate peripheral blood mononuclear cells. Genomic DNA was obtained from unsorted mononuclear cells using either Qiagen column purification or a centrifugation-based method. Reading from cysteine to phenylalanine, the CDR3 counts 14 amino acids. Of the CDR3's DNA, 33 bases were read; they are in frame from base 1. CDR1 is given as SGHTA and CDR2 as FQGNSA, both from the germline V gene. Between the V and J ends, shortened by 3 bases and 4 bases respectively, the junction contains 10 bases.

Findings and caveats that apply to the study as a whole: The authors noted that sequencing repertoires of T cell subpopulations would be needed to clarify what caused the increased clonality in CVID. Correlations of repertoire features with clinical complications were constrained by heterogeneity among patients within the CVID cohort. Fewer deletions and N-nucleotide insertions were reportedly observed in CVID TCRbeta sequences, and highly modified clones with 13 or more V deletions were reportedly absent from CVID TCRbeta sequences. Even though DNA input was equal, the average per sample came to about 81,820 unique sequences for controls compared with 30,000 to 40,000 for CVID samples. TCRbeta clonality was higher in CVID subjects than in healthy controls (t-test p = 0.018), and the increase was most characteristic of about a third of subjects. Fewer TCRbeta clones were shared among CVID subjects than among healthy controls (p < 0.0001).

This receptor chain uses TRBV7-2 and TRBJ2-1; no confident D gene assignment can be made. The sequenced material came from peripheral blood mononuclear cells. The receptor was isolated from a person between 18 and 70 years old in good health. The CDR3 is CASSFPSKYNEQFF. The covered CDR3 bases are TGTGCCAGCAGCTTCCCTAGTAAATACAATGAG.